The 9 T cell receptor beta chains below all came from one sample that was sequenced in a study of Graves' ophthalmopathy and Graves' hyperthyroidism. The sequenced template was RNA, covering the TCR beta CDR3 region. RT-PCR in the first round used HTBI primers; a second-round multiplex PCR followed. TCRdb reprocessed the multiplex PCR reads via MiXCR and lists one record per CDR3 protein. The sample shows 900,000 to 1,200,000 distinct CDR3 sequences, about two fifths of them seen only once. The sample comprised peripheral blood or thyroid tissue (not recorded which). Receptors originate from an adult man with Graves' hyperthyroidism.

This clonotype appeared many times. This rearrangement joins TRBV5-1 to TRBJ1-2, with a weak D call TRBD1 (5 bases). Trimming cost V 5 bases and J 8 bases, with 19 bases left between them. The CDR3 sequence is 14 residues long. Germline-derived CDR1 and CDR2 are SGHRS and YFSETQ. CDR3 in amino acids: CASSLTGLQGGYTF. CDR3 nucleotides: TGCGCCAGCAGTTTGACGGGACTCCAAGGCGGCTACACCTTC.

To note about this clonotype: A much larger clone differs from this one at a single base, so this may be a read error. The chain combines TRBV12-3 or TRBV12-4 with TRBJ2-5, with D possibly TRBD2 on 6 matching bases. The CDR3 spans 14 residues. With 6 bases removed from V and 7 bases from J, the gap between germline ends came to 18 bases. The CDR3 bases are TGTGCCAGCAGAAGTTCCGGGAGAAAAGGGACCCAGTACTTC. This sequence encodes CASRSSGRKGTQYF.

The V call is TRBV7-6, the J call TRBJ2-5, with TRBD2 as a possible D gene (5 bases). Trimming stripped 5 bases from V and 4 bases from J, with 17 bases between. CDR1 is SGHVS and CDR2 is FNYEAQ in the germline V gene. There are 15 residues in the CDR3. The CDR3 bases are TGTGCCAGCAGCCCTTTCGGGAATGAGGGAGAGACCCAGTACTTC. Translated: CASSPFGNEGETQYF.

The chain is built from TRBV20-1 and TRBJ1-2, with TRBD1 matching 8 bases. The V segment lost 6 bases and the J segment 7 bases; nucleotides outside the gene matches: 13. Germline V gene sequence: CDR1 DFQATT, CDR2 SNEGSKA (reference sequence). The CDR3 sequence is 14 residues long. The CDR3 protein is CSAPWTGSSRGYTF. The CDR3 bases are TGCAGTGCCCCCTGGACAGGGAGTTCGCGTGGCTACACCTTC.

This clonotype was observed at least ten times. Here the CDR3 reads CASSIGGDYTF. CDR3 coding DNA: TGTGCCAGTAGTATCGGCGGAGACTACACCTTC. The chain is built from TRBV19 and TRBJ1-2, with D uncertain. The germline V gene encodes CDR1 LNHDA and CDR2 SQIVND (reference sequence). V was cut by 3 bases and J by 10 bases, with 9 bases left in between. The CDR3 has 11 residues.

The rearrangement uses TRBV7-8 and TRBJ2-7, with TRBD1 matching over 11 bases. Trimming at V came to 6 bases and at J to 2 bases, leaving 9 bases not matched to a gene. The CDR3 has 16 amino acids. Germline values: CDR1 SGHVS, CDR2 FQNEAQ. Written as DNA, the CDR3 is TGTGCCAGCAGGGACAGGGGGCTAGAGTGGGCCTACGAGCAGTACTTC. Translating it yields CASRDRGLEWAYEQYF.

This clonotype was detected ten times or more. V usage is TRBV7-9 and J usage is TRBJ1-6, with 9 positions matching TRBD1. J lost 9 bases, V lost 5 bases, and 5 bases had no gene match. This CDR3 comprises 14 residues. CDR1 SEHNR and CDR2 FQNEAQ come from the germline V gene (reference sequence). In nucleotides, the CDR3 is TGTGCCAGCAGCCCCAGGGACAGGGTTTCACCCCTCCACTTT. Residues: CASSPRDRVSPLHF.

CDR3 DNA sequence: TGTGCCACCTATCTGAGGGGGAACGCAGATACGCAGTATTTT. Translation gives CATYLRGNADTQYF. The V call is TRBV7-9, the J call TRBJ2-3, with D maybe TRBD1 (6 bases). Germline CDR1 reads SEHNR; CDR2 reads FQNEAQ (reference sequence). V was cut by 10 bases and J by 4 bases, with 18 bases left in between. This CDR3 comprises 14 residues.

V and J are TRBV6-2 or TRBV6-3 and TRBJ2-5; 9 nucleotides line up with TRBD1. The junction had 6 bases not matched to a gene; V was cut back by 2 bases and J by 2 bases. The CDR3 totals 16 residues. Looked up from germline, CDR1 is MNHEY and CDR2 is SVGEGT. The CDR3 sequence: CASSYTGQGRQETQYF. The DNA for the CDR3 is TGTGCCAGCAGTTACACGGGACAGGGAAGGCAAGAGACCCAGTACTTC.